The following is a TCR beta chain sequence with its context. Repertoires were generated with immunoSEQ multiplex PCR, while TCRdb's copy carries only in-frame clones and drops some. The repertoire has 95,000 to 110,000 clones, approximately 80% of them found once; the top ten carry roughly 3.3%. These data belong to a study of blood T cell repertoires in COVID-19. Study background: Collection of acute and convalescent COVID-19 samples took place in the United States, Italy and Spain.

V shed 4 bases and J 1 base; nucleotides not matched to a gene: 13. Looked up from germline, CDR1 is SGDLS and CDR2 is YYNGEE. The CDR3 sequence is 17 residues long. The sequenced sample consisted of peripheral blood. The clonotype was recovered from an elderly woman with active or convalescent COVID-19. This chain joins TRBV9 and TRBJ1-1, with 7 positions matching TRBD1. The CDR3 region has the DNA TGTGCCAGCAGCCCCCGGAAGACAGGGTTCGCGAACACTGAAGCTTTCTTT. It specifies CASSPRKTGFANTEAFF. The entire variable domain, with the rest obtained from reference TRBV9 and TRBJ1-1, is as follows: DSGVTQTPKHLITATGQRVTLRCSPRSGDLSVYWYQQSLDQGLQFLIQYYNGEERAKGNILERFSAQQFPDLHSELNLSSLELGDSALYFCASSPRKTGFANTEAFFGQGTRLTVV.